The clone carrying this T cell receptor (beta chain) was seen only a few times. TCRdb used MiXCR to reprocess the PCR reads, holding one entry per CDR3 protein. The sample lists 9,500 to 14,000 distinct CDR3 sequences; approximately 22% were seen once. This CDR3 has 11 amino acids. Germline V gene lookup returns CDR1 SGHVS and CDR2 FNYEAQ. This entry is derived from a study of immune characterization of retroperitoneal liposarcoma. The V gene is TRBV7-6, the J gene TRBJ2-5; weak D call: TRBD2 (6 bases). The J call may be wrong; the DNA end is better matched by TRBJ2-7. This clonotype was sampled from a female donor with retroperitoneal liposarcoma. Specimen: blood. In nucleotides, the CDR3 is TGTGCCAGCAGCCCCGGGGGCGAGCAGTACTTC. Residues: CASSPGGEQYF.